The TCR beta chain described here comes from a study of cytomegalovirus exposure and HLA in healthy donors. Looked up from germline, CDR1 is GTSNPN and CDR2 is SVGIG (reference sequence). The CDR3 spans 12 residues. With 1 base removed from V and 7 bases from J, the gap between germline ends came to 7 bases. A multiplex PCR was run with 60 Vbeta primers and 13 Jbeta primers. TCRdb keeps only in-frame clones here, not all; method: immunoSEQ multiplex PCR. The data contain 170,000 or so clones, approximately 80% of them singletons. The sequence was collected from a woman aged 45 to 65 in good health and CMV-seronegative. V gene TRBV30 combines with J gene TRBJ1-4; D may be TRBD1 (5 bases). The sample comprised PBMCs. The CDR3 sequence is CAWSGGSEKLFF. The CDR3 region has the DNA TGTGCCTGGAGTGGGGGCAGTGAAAAACTGTTTTTT.